These 5 T cell receptor beta chains came from one sample sequenced in a study of T cell repertoires in cytomegalovirus infection. Their cognate antigens are unknown. MiXCR, applied by TCRdb to the reads, yields one record per CDR3 protein. The data show fewer than 900,000 distinct CDR3 sequences, just under 30% seen once. The sequencing here drew on cultured CD8+ T cells from PBMCs, taken from culture after CMV antigen stimulation. The receptors were gathered from a human donor in good health (CMV status not recorded). Some clones in this sample may be carry-over from other donors' samples.

The rearrangement uses TRBV4-3 and TRBJ2-7, with TRBD1 identical over 7 bases. The CDR3 spans 14 residues. V trimming: 0 bases; J trimming: 4 bases; junction bases outside the gene matches: 3. The germline V gene encodes CDR1 LGHNA and CDR2 YSLEER. The CDR3 sequence: CASSQDRGYYEQYV. In DNA form, the CDR3 reads TGCGCCAGCAGCCAAGACAGGGGGTATTACGAGCAGTACGTC.

This clonotype appeared a few times. The rearrangement links TRBV7-2 to TRBJ2-1; no reliable D call. The germline V gene has CDR1 SGHTA and CDR2 FQGNSA. The CDR3 length is 15 residues. Trimming stripped 4 bases from V and 0 bases from J, with 10 bases between. CDR3: CASSSSPSSYNEQFF. The CDR3 region has the DNA TGTGCCAGCAGCTCGTCTCCGAGCTCCTACAATGAGCAGTTCTTC.

The chain uses TRBV6-2 or TRBV6-3 and TRBJ2-6; D remains ambiguous. Trimming removed 7 bases from V and 1 base from J, with 14 bases in between. CDR3 length: 16 residues. Per the germline V gene, CDR1 is MNHEY and CDR2 is SVGEGT. The CDR3 coding sequence is TGTGCCAGCACCATAGATTTAAGGTCTGGGGCCAACGTCCTGACTTTC. Its translation: CASTIDLRSGANVLTF.

The chain has TRBV7-6 and TRBJ2-1, with D possibly matching TRBD2 (5 bases). The CDR3 loop spans 15 amino acids. Trimming cost V 5 bases and J 4 bases, with 15 bases left between them. Germline CDR1 is SGHVS and CDR2 is FNYEAQ. CDR3 DNA: TGTGCCAGCAGCATCAGAGGGCTCGCTTACAATGAGCAGTTCTTC. It yields the protein CASSIRGLAYNEQFF.

The rearrangement links TRBV15 to TRBJ2-5; TRBD1 agrees at 8 bases. Looked up from germline, CDR1 is LNHNV and CDR2 is YYDKDF (reference sequence). Trimming at V came to 1 base and at J to 2 bases, leaving 3 bases not matched to a gene. The CDR3 runs 15 residues. The CDR3 DNA reads as TGTGCCACCAGCAGAGCCCGACAGGGGCAAGAGACCCAGTACTTC. Translated, it gives CATSRARQGQETQYF.